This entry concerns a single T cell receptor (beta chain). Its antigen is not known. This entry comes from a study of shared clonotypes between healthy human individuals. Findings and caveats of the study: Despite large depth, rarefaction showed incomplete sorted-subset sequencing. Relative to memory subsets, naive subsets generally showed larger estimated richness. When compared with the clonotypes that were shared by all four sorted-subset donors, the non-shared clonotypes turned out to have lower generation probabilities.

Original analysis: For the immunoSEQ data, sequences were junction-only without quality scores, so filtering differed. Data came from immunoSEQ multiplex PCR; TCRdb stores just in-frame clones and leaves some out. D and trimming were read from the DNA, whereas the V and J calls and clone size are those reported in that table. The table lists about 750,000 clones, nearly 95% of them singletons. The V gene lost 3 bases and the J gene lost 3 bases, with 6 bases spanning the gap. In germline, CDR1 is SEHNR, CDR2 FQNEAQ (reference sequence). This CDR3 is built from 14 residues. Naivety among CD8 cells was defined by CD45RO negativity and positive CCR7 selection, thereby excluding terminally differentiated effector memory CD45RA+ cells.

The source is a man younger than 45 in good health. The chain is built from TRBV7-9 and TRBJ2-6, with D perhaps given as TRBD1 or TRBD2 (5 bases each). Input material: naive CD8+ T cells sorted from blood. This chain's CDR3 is CASSFGGGANVLTF. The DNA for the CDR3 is TGTGCCAGCAGCTTTGGGGGTGGGGCCAACGTCCTGACTTTC.